This TCR beta chain was captured in a study of CD8 T cells in ankylosing spondylitis. Molecular-barcoded quantitative 5'-RACE produced these TCR beta libraries. TCRdb reprocessed the 5' RACE reads with MiXCR, giving one entry per CDR3 protein. The table records 450,000 to 550,000 distinct CDR3 sequences, less than 6% of them present only once. Study findings and constraints: Roughly eight highly homologous variants made up a TCR beta motif that seemed to typify ankylosing spondylitis blood.

Trimming took off 0 bases at V and 3 bases at J, with 12 bases between the two ends. CDR1 is MNHEY and CDR2 is SVGAGI in the germline V gene. The CDR3 consists of 15 residues. This clonotype was seen ten or more times. No antigen is known for it. The sequence was obtained from a male donor with ankylosing spondylitis. This chain links TRBV6-5 with TRBJ2-7; no firm D call. The sequencing sample was made of blood, either unsorted or a sorted T cell fraction (not recorded which). The CDR3 loop is CASSYSRKHHYEQYF. The CDR3 DNA sequence: TGTGCCAGCAGTTACTCGCGGAAACATCACTACGAGCAGTACTTC.